The following is a TCR beta chain sequence with its context. Its antigen is undetermined. The data were produced by immunoSEQ multiplex PCR, yet TCRdb's version contains in-frame clones alone and is incomplete. The table includes about 76,000 clones, 94% detected once. This record comes from a study of cytomegalovirus exposure and HLA in healthy donors. Findings and limits, study-wide: In a later analysis, first-cohort TCR clusters were found to tend to co-occur in the approximately 120 validation repertoires. CMV antigen specificity was confirmed in vitro for a few CMV-associated chains.

This CDR3 has 12 residues. The V end was cut by 6 bases, the J end by 10 bases, with 10 bases between. Germline lookup yields CDR1 LNHDA and CDR2 SQIVND (reference sequence). Sequencing input: PBMCs. The clonotype comes from a woman between 18 and 29 years old in good health and CMV-seronegative. The chain uses TRBV19 and TRBJ1-6; D ambiguous. The CDR3 DNA sequence: TGTGCCAGTAGGCAACATCCATCACCCCTCCACTTT. It codes for CASRQHPSPLHF.